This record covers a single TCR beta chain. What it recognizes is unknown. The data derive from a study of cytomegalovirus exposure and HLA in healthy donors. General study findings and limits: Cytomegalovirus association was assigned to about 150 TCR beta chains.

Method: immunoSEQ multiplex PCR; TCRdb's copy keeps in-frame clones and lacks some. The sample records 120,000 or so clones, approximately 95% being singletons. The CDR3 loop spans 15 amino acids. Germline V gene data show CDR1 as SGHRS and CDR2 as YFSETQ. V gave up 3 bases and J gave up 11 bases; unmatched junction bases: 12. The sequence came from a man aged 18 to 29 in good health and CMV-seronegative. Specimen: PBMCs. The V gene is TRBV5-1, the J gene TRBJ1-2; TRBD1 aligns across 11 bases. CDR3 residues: CASSSNTGTGGQYTF. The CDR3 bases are TGCGCCAGCAGCTCCAACACCGGGACAGGGGGGCAATACACCTTC.